This TCR beta chain came from a study of regulatory T cells in long-lasting Graves disease (dated by TCRdb to about 2021). Concerning the study at large: Newly diagnosed Graves' disease patients had taken antithyroid drugs for less than 3 months. The study was registered as a clinical trial and conducted in China. A total of about 35 samples underwent TCR sequencing, from about 13 patients with persistent Graves' disease and approximately 20 patients with newly diagnosed Graves' disease. This study used TCR sequencing and RNA sequencing of peripheral blood to compare persistent Graves' disease patients against newly diagnosed Graves' disease patients.

The library was prepared using multiplex PCR. The sample was run on an Illumina HiSeq 4000. iRepertoire HTBI primers and Arm-PCR amplification of CDR3 regions were used to construct TCR beta libraries. Before sequencing, the PCR products went through gel purification. The study's own analysis went as follows. Gene usage analysis of CDR3 amino acid clonotypes relied on the approximately 68 TRBV and 14 TRBJ segments identified across samples. Filtered high-quality paired reads were merged into contigs using COPE and FqMerger. Contigs were aligned with BLAST to IMGT TRBV, TRBD and TRBJ reference genes, and CDR3 was defined per IMGT. Clonotypes above 0.1% frequency were classified as highly expanded clones. Shannon entropy was used to measure repertoire diversity, and the Gini coefficient was used to measure V-J evenness. Public clonotypes were defined as clonotypes shared by more than one individual. TCRdb's own reprocessing of the public reads used fastp at Q25 and MiXCR and kept productive beta chains. Entries are consolidated by CDR3 protein sequence, retaining the most common genes and DNA. The V and J calls reflect TCRdb's pipeline rather than the authors' work. Here the sample has about 430,000 distinct CDR3 sequences; approximately 15% occur a single time. Of the sample, 7.8% falls within the top ten clones.

This clonotype was seen ten or more times. Its antigen remains unidentified. Base qualities are missing; no much larger clone stands one base away. According to the study, the label for this sample's time point signals: newly diagnosed GD, antithyroid drugs for less than 3 months. For both TCR sequencing and RNA sequencing, RNA was extracted from PBMCs using TRIzol. The diagnosis of Graves' disease followed American Thyroid Association guidelines. Patients for the study were recruited at an endocrinology department in Xi'an, China. Each patient gave approximately 10 milliliters of peripheral blood, collected in an EDTA anticoagulant tube. PBMCs were isolated by Ficoll Paque Plus density gradient separation without further T cell sorting. An Agilent 2100 Bioanalyzer and agarose gel were used to check RNA quality, while a NanoDrop 2000 measured RNA concentration. What the work shows at the level of the full study, not this receptor alone: Persistent Graves' disease patients showed lower TCR Shannon entropy and fewer highly expanded clones than newly diagnosed patients, suggesting clonal expansion. The study examined only peripheral blood because the primary lesion, thyroid tissue, could not be accessed. More public clonotypes were shared among persistent patients (under 3,000) than among newly diagnosed patients (roughly 1,000). TRBV28, TRBJ1-2 and TRBJ2-5 were preferentially used in persistent disease, while TRBV20-1 and TRBJ2-1 were favored in newly diagnosed disease. The small sample size was acknowledged by the authors as a limitation that may reduce accuracy. Sequencing and analysis were limited to the TCR beta chain.

Including the terminal cysteine and phenylalanine, the CDR3 comprises 15 residues. Only the CDR3 DNA is retained, 45 bases long and in frame from the first base. Trimming leaves V shorter by 3 bases and J shorter by 1 base, with the junction holding 4 bases beyond the gene matches. CDR1 is given as ENHRY and CDR2 as SYGVKD, both from the germline V gene. This sample also belongs to another study, concerning T cells in Graves' hyperthyroidism and ophthalmopathy. The second source states: Stable Graves' hyperthyroidism was defined as the absence of progression to ophthalmopathy over 18 months of follow-up. The hyperthyroidism patients were between 18 and 65 years old and newly diagnosed, with a disease duration of less than 2 months. Any patient with an uncontrolled infection, another autoimmune disease, pregnancy or lactation was excluded. Diagnoses relied on clinical symptoms, serum thyroxine and TRAb, thyroid ultrasound and orbital computed tomography. For the first round of RT-PCR on the TCR CDR3, the HTBI primer set was used together with the Qiagen OneStep RT-PCR kit. Most expanded thyroid clonotypes (frequency above 0.001) were also detected in blood, suggesting blood repertoires may reflect thyroid immune responses. Ophthalmopathy was separated from stable hyperthyroidism by a 13 V-J signature model, with over 85% sensitivity and around 81% specificity obtained in cross-validation and 80%/75% obtained in testing. In validation, the model predicted progression to ophthalmopathy a median of about 6 months before onset, with around 70% sensitivity and almost 75% specificity. TCR V-J signatures able to tell the groups apart were searched for in a discovery cohort of about a hundred patients, of whom more than 40 had Graves' ophthalmopathy and around 58 had stable Graves' hyperthyroidism. Prospective prediction of ophthalmopathy was tested in an independent validation cohort consisting of some 19 hyperthyroidism patients and 15 or so patients who later progressed to ophthalmopathy. For training and testing, the 95 to 100 patients in the discovery cohort were randomly divided in a 7:3 ratio. In about 6 Graves' hyperthyroidism patients, the study also compared T-cell repertoires from thyroid tissue with T-cell repertoires from blood. After sampling, hyperthyroidism patients received methimazole starting at 30 mg daily, and ophthalmopathy patients received high-dose intravenous methylprednisolone. The libraries were constructed in a second round of multiplex PCR and then size-selected and purified. The libraries were sequenced on an Illumina HiSeq2000 using paired-end 100 bp reads. SOAPnuke was used to process the raw data, removing reads that contained adapters or uncalled bases, had a mean Phred below 15, or lacked an exact match to the constant primer or identifier. High-quality paired reads were merged using COPE v1.2.5, and each unique nucleotide sequence was defined as a clonotype. Clonotypes were aligned to IMGT TRBV, TRBD and TRBJ reference segments using MiTCR v1.1. The analysis was restricted to V-J combinations with a frequency above 0.0001, which together covered roughly 99% of the repertoires. A TCS score was defined as the ratio between F50 (clonal expansion) and ExV (chaos), using BLOSUM62-based TCRdist between CDR3 peptides within each V-J. Welch's t-statistics and random forest reduced several hundred V-J features to roughly 13, which were used in a naive Bayes classifier (R e1071). No statistical method was used to fix the sample size in advance, and group allocation was not hidden from the investigators. TCR Vbeta CDR3 sequencing of approximately 140 peripheral blood samples (around 45 ophthalmopathy, 75 hyperthyroidism and around 17 progressor patients) is reported in the paper.

Sequenced here: peripheral blood mononuclear cells (PBMCs), sampled at new diagnosis, from a patient treated with antithyroid drugs. The source is a woman aged 35 to 49 with Graves disease. Donor details come from another sample of the same person, matched by shared clones. The V gene is TRBV10-3 and the J gene is TRBJ1-1, with 8 bases matching TRBD1. The sequenced DNA: TGTGCCATCAGTGAAGCAGGGGGCGAGAACACTGAAGCTTTCTTT. Its protein is CAISEAGGENTEAFF.